What follows is one T cell receptor (beta chain) and its context. The V end was cut by 6 bases, the J end by 2 bases, with 11 bases between. CDR3 length: 14 amino acids. The sample is drawn from a study of human T cells and chemical hapten exposure. TCRdb re-derived calls from the RACE reads in MiXCR, one entry per CDR3 protein. The sample contains about 49,000 distinct CDR3 sequences, less than 9.5% of which appear only once. Time point: patch test 1, 2 weeks after DPC sensitization. The treatment denotes: therapeutic diphenylcyclopropenone sensitization with weekly scalp DPC. The chain combines TRBV12-3 or TRBV12-4 with TRBJ1-5, with D perhaps TRBD1 (5 bases). The specimen was whole blood, collected in connection with sensitization to the hapten diphenylcyclopropenone (DPC). This TCR derives from a woman aged 45-65 years with alopecia areata. Some clones in this sample may be carry-over from other donors' samples. In nucleotides, the CDR3 is TGTGCCAGCAGCATCTTGGGGGGCAATCAGCCCCAGCATTTT. Translation gives CASSILGGNQPQHF.